One and the same sample provided the 27 T cell receptor beta chains below, sequenced in a study of blood T cell repertoires in COVID-19. TCRdb keeps only in-frame clones here, not all; method: immunoSEQ multiplex PCR. The sample includes 140,000 to 150,000 clones, 84% seen only once; the top ten take under 5.5%. The sequencing sample was made of peripheral blood. The receptors were gathered from a human donor in a cohort sampled during active COVID-19.

V is TRBV27 and J is TRBJ2-4, with 8 positions matching TRBD1. The CDR3 contains 13 residues. Germline lookup yields CDR1 MNHEY and CDR2 SMNVEV (reference sequence). V shed 11 bases and J 1 base; nucleotides not matched to a gene: 4. The CDR3 sequence is CAPGGRAKNIQYF. The CDR3 DNA reads as TGTGCCCCAGGGGGCCGGGCCAAAAACATTCAGTACTTC.

The gene calls are TRBV18 and TRBJ1-5; D may be TRBD1 (5 bases). Germline CDR1 and CDR2: KGHSH and LQKENI. The length of the CDR3 is 14 residues. V lost 3 bases and J 4 bases, leaving 10 bases between the germline ends. Written as DNA, the CDR3 is TGTGCCAGCTCACCGGGACTGGGAAATCAGCCCCAGCATTTT. It yields the protein CASSPGLGNQPQHF.

V gene TRBV7-8 combines with J gene TRBJ2-2; 9 nucleotides match TRBD2. Germline CDR1 and CDR2: SGHVS and FQNEAQ. The CDR3 runs 16 residues. V shed 2 bases, J shed 5 bases, and the junction held 6 bases outside the gene matches. The CDR3 DNA reads TGTGCCAGCAGCTTACCAAGCGGGGGGATAACCGGGGAGCTGTTTTTT. Protein: CASSLPSGGITGELFF. The whole variable domain, remainder taken from reference TRBV7-8 and TRBJ2-2, is GAGVSQSPRYKVAKRGQDVALRCDPISGHVSLFWYQQALGQGPEFLTYFQNEAQLDKSGLPSDRFFAERPEGSVSTLKIQRTQQEDSAVYLCASSLPSGGITGELFFGEGSRLTVL.

The gene calls are TRBV4-1 and TRBJ1-5, with 8 positions matching TRBD1. This CDR3 is 18 amino acids long. V was clipped by 1 base and J by 5 bases; unmatched bases: 13. Per germline, CDR1 MGHRA and CDR2 YSYEKL. The chain's CDR3 is CASSQGDRSFGRDQPQHF. The CDR3 DNA reads as TGCGCCAGCAGCCAAGGGGACAGGTCGTTCGGCCGCGATCAGCCCCAGCATTTT.

This clone was seen a single time. V gene TRBV28 combines with J gene TRBJ1-2; TRBD1 might be the D (5 bases). Trimming left V 6 bases short and J 2 bases short, with 13 bases between. The germline CDR1 and CDR2 sequences are MDHEN and SYDVKM. The CDR3 extends over 14 amino acids. The CDR3 nucleotides read TGTGCCAGCAGCGGGGCGGGGTTAAACTATGGCTACACCTTC. This sequence encodes CASSGAGLNYGYTF.

The chain carries TRBV10-2 and TRBJ2-7; 15 bases align to TRBD2. J lost 6 bases, V lost 0 bases, and 6 bases had no gene match. The CDR3 extends over 17 amino acids. Germline lookup yields CDR1 WSHSY and CDR2 SAAADI. The CDR3 nucleotides are TGCGCCAGCAGTGAGTCGGTGGGGACTAGCGGGAGGTGCGAGCAGTACGTC. Encoded protein: CASSESVGTSGRCEQYV.

This chain links TRBV29-1 with TRBJ1-1; 10 nucleotides agree with TRBD1. This CDR3 is built from 15 residues. J lost 7 bases, V lost 3 bases, and 11 bases had no gene match. Germline V gene data show CDR1 as SQVTM and CDR2 as ANQGSEA. The DNA of the CDR3 is TGCAGCGTTGATGGGTTGGACAGGGGGATTTTTGAAGCTTTCTTT. It is translated as CSVDGLDRGIFEAFF.

This clone was seen a few times. The chain is built from TRBV5-4 and TRBJ1-2; 9 bases agree with TRBD1. Germline assignment: CDR1 SGHNT and CDR2 YYREEE (reference sequence). V lost 0 bases to trimming and J lost 8 bases; unmatched junction nucleotides: 8. CDR3 length: 15 amino acids. CDR3 DNA: TGTGCCAGCAGCTTGGCTACCGGACAGGGGACGGGCTACACCTTC. As protein: CASSLATGQGTGYTF.

The gene calls are TRBV28 and TRBJ2-7; 7 bases map to TRBD1. With V trimmed by 6 bases and J by 1 base, 6 bases remained unmatched. Germline CDR1 reads MDHEN; CDR2 reads SYDVKM. The CDR3 runs to 14 residues. CDR3 loop: CASRLWTGSYEQYF. The CDR3 DNA is TGTGCCAGCAGGTTGTGGACAGGTTCCTACGAGCAGTACTTC.

The chain is built from TRBV6-5 and TRBJ1-2; possibly TRBD1 for D (5 bases). CDR1 MNHEY and CDR2 SVGAGI come from the germline V gene. The length of the CDR3 is 13 residues. The V end lost 11 bases, the J end lost 6 bases, and 19 bases lay between the germline ends. DNA for the CDR3: TGTGCCTCACGGATCAGGAGCAGGGATGGCTACACCTTC. This translates into CASRIRSRDGYTF.

This chain joins TRBV7-8 and TRBJ1-2; 10 bases map to TRBD1. The CDR3 has 16 residues. V shed 1 base and J 4 bases; nucleotides not matched to a gene: 6. Germline V gene data show CDR1 as SGHVS and CDR2 as FQNEAQ. This chain's CDR3 is CASSLGLGQGFYGYTF. The DNA for the CDR3 is TGTGCCAGCAGCTTAGGGCTGGGACAGGGGTTCTATGGCTACACCTTC.

J is TRBJ2-5 and V is TRBV5-1, with 11 bases aligning to TRBD2. The CDR3 runs to 18 residues. V lost 4 bases and J lost 0; bases outside the gene matches: 11. Per germline, CDR1 SGHRS and CDR2 YFSETQ. This CDR3 reads CASSPGQTSGVYQETQYF. CDR3 nucleotide sequence: TGCGCCAGCAGCCCAGGTCAGACTAGCGGGGTGTACCAAGAGACCCAGTACTTC.

This clone was seen more than once but under ten times. The chain is built from TRBV7-8 and TRBJ2-2; 7 bases match TRBD1. With 5 bases clipped from V and 9 bases from J, the junction kept 6 bases outside the gene matches. CDR3 length equals 13 residues. Germline-derived CDR1 and CDR2 are SGHVS and FQNEAQ. Here the CDR3 DNA reads TGTGCCAGCAGCAGACAGGGTGGGAGGGAGCTGTTTTTT. Translation gives CASSRQGGRELFF.

For the CDR3, the DNA is TGTGCCAGCAGCCTATACGGTGTGGGGGGTGAGACCCAGTACTTC. This translates into CASSLYGVGGETQYF. The rearrangement links TRBV5-6 to TRBJ2-5; TRBD2 is a possible D gene (6 bases). V lost 4 bases, J lost 5 bases, and 18 bases lay in between. The CDR3 runs 15 residues. CDR1 and CDR2 (germline): SGHDT, YYEEEE. Supplemented by reference TRBV5-6 and TRBJ2-5, the full variable domain reads DAGVTQSPTHLIKTRGQQVTLRCSPKSGHDTVSWYQQALGQGPQFIFQYYEEEERQRGNFPDRFSGHQFPNYSSELNVNALLLGDSALYLCASSLYGVGGETQYFGPGTRLLVL.

CDR3: CASSVGTGTSDTQYF. The CDR3 bases are TGTGCCAGCAGCGTAGGTACAGGGACGTCGGATACGCAGTATTTT. This rearrangement joins TRBV9 to TRBJ2-3; a possible D gene is TRBD1 (6 bases). V lost 0 bases and J 6 bases, leaving 14 bases between the germline ends. Germline CDR1 is SGDLS and CDR2 is YYNGEE. The CDR3 length is 15 residues.

This clone was detected only a few times. The chain joins TRBV5-6 to TRBJ2-6; 7 nucleotides line up with TRBD1. V shed 3 bases, J shed 0 bases, and the junction held 0 bases outside the gene matches. The CDR3 length is 15 residues. The germline CDR1 and CDR2 sequences are SGHDT and YYEEEE. CDR3 nucleotides: TGTGCCAGCAGCTGGACAGGCTCTGGGGCCAACGTCCTGACTTTC. Translation gives CASSWTGSGANVLTF.

This clone was seen only once. The chain links TRBV7-9 to TRBJ2-5; the D gene is possibly TRBD1 (5 bases). CDR1 is SEHNR, CDR2 FQNEAQ, per germline (reference sequence). Trimming shortened V by 5 bases and J by 0 bases, and 13 bases separated the two germline ends. This CDR3 has 15 residues. CDR3 region: CASSTYRSYQETQYF. CDR3 bases: TGTGCCAGCAGCACTTACAGGTCGTACCAAGAGACCCAGTACTTC. Drawing the rest from reference TRBV7-9 and TRBJ2-5, the complete variable domain is DTGVSQNPRHKITKRGQNVTFRCDPISEHNRLYWYRQTLGQGPEFLTYFQNEAQLEKSRLLSDRFSAERPKGSFSTLEIQRTEQGDSAMYLCASSTYRSYQETQYFGPGTRLLVL.

This clone has only one observation. V and J are TRBV4-2 and TRBJ1-4; 8 bases are a match to TRBD1. J was trimmed by 3 bases and V by 2 bases; bases with no gene match: 5. This CDR3 is built from 16 residues. Germline CDR1 and CDR2: LGHNA and YNFKEQ. Here the CDR3 DNA reads TGTGCCAGCAGCCAAACAGGGGGGGTTTCTAATGAAAAACTGTTTTTT. This translates into CASSQTGGVSNEKLFF.

V gene TRBV2 combines with J gene TRBJ2-1; TRBD1 matches 7 bases. Unmatched junction bases numbered 12, after V lost 6 bases and J lost 4 bases. CDR1 is SNHLY and CDR2 is FYNNEI in the germline V gene. The CDR3 has 16 amino acids. The DNA of the CDR3 is TGTGCCAGCAGGCCGGACAGGTCGACGATGTACAATGAGCAGTTCTTC. This sequence encodes CASRPDRSTMYNEQFF.

This clone was found once. The chain employs TRBV28 and TRBJ1-4; D is unresolved. This CDR3 is built from 13 residues. In germline, CDR1 is MDHEN, CDR2 SYDVKM. V was cut by 1 base and J by 6 bases, with 6 bases left in between. Here the CDR3 reads CASSLYGYEKLFF. Here the CDR3 DNA reads TGTGCCAGCAGTTTATACGGGTATGAAAAACTGTTTTTT.

In this sample, this clone turned up once. This chain joins TRBV2 and TRBJ1-5, with unresolved D. In germline, CDR1 is SNHLY, CDR2 FYNNEI. The CDR3 length is 15 residues. V lost 1 base, J lost 5 bases, and 12 bases lay in between. The CDR3 DNA reads as TGTGCCAGCAGTGAAGGGAGGCTTTGGGATCAGCCCCAGCATTTT. Residues: CASSEGRLWDQPQHF.

CDR3 bases: TGTGCCAGCAGCTCCGGACTTTCCTATGGCTACACCTTC. It codes for CASSSGLSYGYTF. The rearrangement uses TRBV7-2 and TRBJ1-2; D is unresolved. This CDR3 is 13 amino acids long. Germline V gene lookup returns CDR1 SGHTA and CDR2 FQGNSA. V was shortened by 4 bases and J by 4 bases, with 10 bases between the two germline ends.

V gene TRBV29-1 combines with J gene TRBJ2-5; 10 nucleotides align to TRBD2. With 8 bases clipped from V and 2 bases from J, the junction kept 11 bases outside the gene matches. Germline V gives CDR1 SQVTM, CDR2 ANQGSEA. The CDR3 loop spans 15 amino acids. This CDR3 reads CSIETGLARQETQYF. The CDR3 DNA sequence: TGCAGCATAGAGACGGGACTAGCGAGACAAGAGACCCAGTACTTC.

J is TRBJ1-4 and V is TRBV2; no firm D call. Germline loops: CDR1 SNHLY, CDR2 FYNNEI. The CDR3 contains 11 residues. V shed 5 bases and J shed 9 bases, with 7 bases lying between them. The CDR3 nucleotides read TGTGCCAGCAGTCTACAGCAAAAACTGTTTTTT. It codes for CASSLQQKLFF.

The V and J genes are TRBV3-1 (or the pseudogene TRBV3-2) and TRBJ2-4, with 7 bases matching TRBD2. The CDR3 sequence is 15 residues long. Germline CDR1 is LGHDT and CDR2 is YNNKEL (reference sequence). The V segment lost 1 base and the J segment 5 bases; nucleotides outside the gene matches: 5. The CDR3 spells CASSQARGSENIQYF. DNA of the CDR3: TGTGCCAGCAGCCAAGCGCGGGGGTCCGAAAACATTCAGTACTTC.

As DNA, the CDR3 is TGTGCCAGCACCTCTCAGGGGGTTCAAGGCAATGAGCAGTTCTTC. Its protein is CASTSQGVQGNEQFF. The chain uses TRBV6-5 and TRBJ2-1; TRBD1 matches at 7 bases. Germline trimming cut 7 bases from V and 6 bases from J; bases unmatched to any gene: 12. The CDR3 loop spans 15 amino acids. Germline CDR1 reads MNHEY; CDR2 reads SVGAGI.

As DNA, the CDR3 is TGTGCCAGCACCAGATCCTTACAGGGTCTCTACGAGCAGTACGTC. It yields the protein CASTRSLQGLYEQYV. The V call is TRBV6-5, the J call TRBJ2-7, with D possibly being TRBD1 (6 bases). The CDR3 has 15 amino acids. V lost 7 bases to trimming and J lost 3 bases, with 19 bases between them. Germline V lookup: CDR1 MNHEY, CDR2 SVGAGI.